This T cell receptor (beta chain) appears in the sequencing data of a study of cytomegalovirus exposure and HLA in healthy donors. Findings and limits, study-wide: TCR beta chains associated with HLA were, in a later analysis, more clonally expanded than equally common others.

The PCR employed 60 Vbeta primers together with 13 Jbeta primers. Sequenced by immunoSEQ multiplex PCR; TCRdb stores in-frame clones only, minus some. The table records 90,000 or so clones, about 75% of them present only once. As concerns this clone: The antigen is undetermined.

This CDR3 is 16 amino acids long. Trimming at V came to 4 bases and at J to 6 bases, leaving 9 bases not matched to a gene. The germline CDR1 and CDR2 sequences are SGDLS and YYNGEE. The sequence was collected from a man aged 25-40 years in good health and CMV-seropositive. The sample comprised PBMCs. The V gene is TRBV9, the J gene TRBJ2-1; 11 bases map to TRBD1. The CDR3, as DNA: TGTGCCAGCAGCTCAGAAACCGGGACAGGGGGCAATGAGCAGTTCTTC. Protein product: CASSSETGTGGNEQFF.